Each of the 22 T cell receptor beta chains below was sequenced from the same sample in a study of blood T cells in healthy people across ages. A second about 7 to 11 cycle PCR used barcoded and J-beta primers. TCRdb recomputed calls from the 5' RACE reads with MiXCR, one row per CDR3 protein. This table has some 900,000 distinct CDR3 sequences, about 44% appearing once. The specimen sequenced was blood. The receptor source for this set is a man aged 25 to 40 in good health.

This clonotype was found a few times. This sequence joins TRBV5-1 and TRBJ2-7; 8 bases match TRBD2. This CDR3 spans 13 amino acids. Germline V gene lookup returns CDR1 SGHRS and CDR2 YFSETQ. Trimming took 7 bases from V and 2 from J; bases not matched to a gene: 5. The CDR3 DNA reads as TGCGCCAGCGCTAGCGGGTTCCCCTACGAGCAGTACTTC. Protein sequence: CASASGFPYEQYF.

This clonotype was counted once. This chain connects TRBV7-9 to TRBJ2-3; no clear D gene. The CDR3 contains 15 residues. Looked up from germline, CDR1 is SEHNR and CDR2 is FQNEAQ (reference sequence). The V gene lost 0 bases and the J gene lost 4 bases, with 11 bases spanning the gap. CDR3: CASSLAGLDPDTQYF. CDR3 in DNA: TGTGCCAGCAGCTTAGCGGGGTTAGACCCAGATACGCAGTATTTT.

This clonotype was recorded once. This rearrangement joins TRBV29-1 to TRBJ2-6; TRBD1 might be the D (5 bases). The germline V gene has CDR1 SQVTM and CDR2 ANQGSEA. The CDR3 spans 15 residues. V was cut by 4 bases and J by 1 base, with 11 bases left in between. The CDR3: CSVAVGQSGANVLTF. CDR3 sequence (DNA): TGCAGCGTTGCTGTGGGGCAGTCTGGGGCCAACGTCCTGACTTTC. The full variable domain, completed using reference TRBV29-1 and TRBJ2-6, is SAVISQKPSRDICQRGTSLTIQCQVDSQVTMMFWYRQQPGQSLTLIATANQGSEATYESGFVIDKFPISRPNLTFSTLTVSNMSPEDSSIYLCSVAVGQSGANVLTFGAGSRLTVL.

This clonotype came up a few times. The chain carries TRBV4-3 and TRBJ2-1, with TRBD2 matching 11 bases. This CDR3 is 17 amino acids long. With V trimmed by 0 bases and J by 0 bases, 1 base remained unmatched. The V gene's germline CDR1 is LGHNA and CDR2 YSLEER. This chain's CDR3 is CASSQEGTSGSYNEQFF. CDR3 bases: TGCGCCAGCAGCCAAGAAGGGACTAGCGGCTCCTACAATGAGCAGTTCTTC.

This chain uses TRBV5-1 with TRBJ1-5; 9 positions match TRBD1. The junction had 3 bases not matched to a gene; V was cut back by 4 bases and J by 4 bases. The germline CDR1 and CDR2 sequences are SGHRS and YFSETQ. The CDR3 length is 14 residues. The CDR3 loop is CASSEGTGNQPQHF. For the CDR3, the DNA is TGCGCCAGCAGCGAAGGGACAGGGAATCAGCCCCAGCATTTT.

The gene calls are TRBV5-5 and TRBJ2-5; 13 nucleotides match TRBD2. This CDR3 region has 17 residues. Per germline, CDR1 SGHKS and CDR2 YYEKEE (reference sequence). J lost 3 bases, V lost 4 bases, and 9 bases had no gene match. CDR3 region: CASSLRGLAGVKETQYF. Here the CDR3 DNA reads TGTGCCAGCAGCCTGCGTGGACTAGCGGGGGTGAAAGAGACCCAGTACTTC.

This clonotype was seen only a few times. The chain recombines TRBV10-3 with TRBJ2-3, with D tentatively TRBD1 (7 bases). Germline V gene sequence: CDR1 ENHRY, CDR2 SYGVKD. The CDR3 is made up of 14 amino acids. Trimming removed 10 bases from V and 2 bases from J, with 16 bases in between. CDR3 loop: CATLTGTSTDTQYF. CDR3 in DNA: TGTGCCACCTTGACAGGGACTTCCACAGATACGCAGTATTTT.

The gene calls are TRBV12-3 or TRBV12-4 and TRBJ2-7, with unresolved D. There are 13 residues in the CDR3. V dropped 3 bases and J dropped 3 bases, with 9 bases sitting between them. The CDR3 DNA reads TGTGCCAGCAGTTTTGGGCAGCACTACGAGCAGTACTTC. It is translated as CASSFGQHYEQYF.

The chain employs TRBV6-4 and TRBJ1-5; D unclear. Per germline, CDR1 MRHNA and CDR2 SNTAGT. V lost 0 bases and J lost 6, with 6 bases in between. This CDR3 comprises 13 residues. The CDR3 sequence: CASSDSPSQPQHF. The CDR3 bases are TGTGCCAGCAGTGACTCCCCAAGTCAGCCCCAGCATTTT.

The J gene is TRBJ2-5, the V gene TRBV24-1; D ambiguous. This CDR3 is 14 amino acids long. The germline V gene has CDR1 KGHDR and CDR2 SFDVKD. V was pared by 1 base and J by 0 bases, with 5 bases between. CDR3 amino acids: CATSDFRDQETQYF. The CDR3 nucleotides are TGTGCCACCAGTGATTTTCGGGACCAAGAGACCCAGTACTTC.

This clonotype has just one count. V usage is TRBV20-1 and J usage is TRBJ1-2; 8 bases are shared with TRBD1. Germline loops: CDR1 DFQATT, CDR2 SNEGSKA (reference sequence). CDR3 length equals 13 residues. V lost 3 bases, J lost 8 bases, and 8 bases stayed unmatched. CDR3 nucleotides: TGCAGTGCTAGTTCCGGGACAGGTTTGGGCTACACCTTC. Translation gives CSASSGTGLGYTF.

This chain uses TRBV5-1 with TRBJ2-1; 12 nucleotides agree with TRBD2. Germline CDR1 is SGHRS and CDR2 is YFSETQ. The trim removed 2 bases at V and 3 bases at J, leaving 18 bases unmatched. The CDR3 runs 21 residues. This CDR3 is CASSFYKDSGLAGPDYNEQFF. CDR3 coding DNA: TGCGCCAGCAGCTTTTATAAAGATTCAGGACTAGCGGGGCCCGACTACAATGAGCAGTTCTTC.

The genes are TRBV10-3 and TRBJ2-3; 7 nucleotides agree with TRBD1. From germline, CDR1 is ENHRY and CDR2 SYGVKD. V lost 4 bases and J lost 2; bases outside the gene matches: 6. The CDR3 is 15 residues long. DNA of the CDR3: TGTGCCATCAGTGGTGGGGACAGACCCACAGATACGCAGTATTTT. Amino acids: CAISGGDRPTDTQYF.

This chain joins TRBV20-1 and TRBJ2-5, with 12 bases fitting TRBD1. Losses at the gene ends were 0 bases for V and 11 bases for J; bases not matched to a gene: 10. From germline, CDR1 is DFQATT and CDR2 SNEGSKA (reference sequence). CDR3 size: 15 residues. The CDR3 region is CSARENRDRGLEQYF. As DNA, the CDR3 is TGCAGTGCTAGAGAGAATCGGGACAGGGGGCTTGAGCAGTACTTC.

This clonotype was found once. The CDR3 spells CASSYGRRPLHF. In DNA form, the CDR3 reads TGTGCCAGCAGCTACGGCCGACGACCCCTCCACTTT. This chain uses TRBV5-6 with TRBJ1-6, with no clear D. Germline V gene data show CDR1 as SGHDT and CDR2 as YYEEEE. The V gene lost 3 bases and the J gene lost 12 bases, with 10 bases spanning the gap. The CDR3 contains 12 residues.

J is TRBJ2-7 and V is TRBV20-1; 9 bases align to TRBD2. Per germline, CDR1 DFQATT and CDR2 SNEGSKA (reference sequence). With 5 bases clipped from V and 0 bases from J, the junction kept 8 bases outside the gene matches. The CDR3 covers 15 residues. DNA of the CDR3: TGCAGTGCTCCCAGACTAGCGGAGAGCTCCTACGAGCAGTACTTC. Amino acids: CSAPRLAESSYEQYF.

The chain links TRBV7-9 to TRBJ2-3, with D possibly being TRBD1 (5 bases). The CDR3 has 14 residues. In germline, CDR1 is SEHNR, CDR2 FQNEAQ (reference sequence). V was shortened by 1 base and J by 4 bases, with 9 bases between the two germline ends. This chain's CDR3 is CASSLEGRSDTQYF. The CDR3 nucleotides read TGTGCCAGCAGCTTAGAGGGGCGCTCAGATACGCAGTATTTT.

The chain links TRBV5-1 to TRBJ1-4; perhaps TRBD1 as D (6 bases). Germline lookup yields CDR1 SGHRS and CDR2 YFSETQ. The ends were cut back, 5 bases at V and 0 bases at J, with 14 bases in the middle. The CDR3 is made up of 16 amino acids. The CDR3 coding sequence is TGCGCCAGCAGGGCGGACAGTACCTCAACTAATGAAAAACTGTTTTTT. This encodes CASRADSTSTNEKLFF.

The table lists this clonotype with a few counts. The V call is TRBV6-2 or TRBV6-3, the J call TRBJ2-7; D is unresolved. The germline CDR1 and CDR2 sequences are MNHEY and SVGEGT. Trimming took off 2 bases at V and 2 bases at J, with 10 bases between the two ends. The CDR3 extends over 14 amino acids. This chain's CDR3 is CASSYRVQPYEQYF. The CDR3 DNA follows: TGTGCCAGCAGTTACAGGGTACAGCCCTACGAGCAGTACTTC.

The V gene is TRBV3-1, the J gene TRBJ2-3, with 12 nucleotides matching TRBD1. The CDR3 is 17 amino acids. The germline gives CDR1 LGHDT, CDR2 YNNKEL (reference sequence). The V segment lost 4 bases and the J segment 4 bases; nucleotides outside the gene matches: 9. The CDR3 DNA reads TGTGCCAGCAGCCGACCCCCCGGGACAGGGGGCGCAGATACGCAGTATTTT. This codes for CASSRPPGTGGADTQYF.

This clonotype was detected many times. V and J are TRBV4-2 and TRBJ2-3; a possible D gene is TRBD1 (7 bases). CDR3 length: 17 residues. V lost 0 bases and J lost 2, with 15 bases in between. Germline CDR1 reads LGHNA; CDR2 reads YNFKEQ. CDR3 in amino acids: CASSQEWRGPPTDTQYF. In DNA form, the CDR3 reads TGTGCCAGCAGCCAAGAATGGAGGGGGCCCCCCACAGATACGCAGTATTTT.

The V call is TRBV20-1, the J call TRBJ1-1; D unresolved. This CDR3 is 13 amino acids long. The V and J ends lost 2 bases and 1 base respectively, with 8 bases between them. Germline V lookup: CDR1 DFQATT, CDR2 SNEGSKA (reference sequence). This CDR3 is CSARRQENTEAFF. The CDR3 bases are TGCAGTGCTAGAAGACAAGAGAACACTGAAGCTTTCTTT.